This T cell receptor (beta chain) was obtained from a study of identical twins. In regard to this clonotype: Its target is unknown.

Study-wide findings and caveats: There is a chance that invariant MAIT and iNKT cells partially muddied zero-insertion analyses. Weaker excess twin sharing was seen among beta out-of-frame sequences.

V shed 2 bases and J 7 bases; nucleotides not matched to a gene: 13. The germline V gene has CDR1 MNHEY and CDR2 SVGAGI. There are 17 residues in the CDR3. TCRdb redid the calling of the 5' RACE reads with MiXCR, one entry per CDR3 protein. The data show hundreds of thousands of distinct CDR3 sequences, 8.5% to 9.5% seen once. This same sample was also taken into another study, of yellow fever vaccine responses in identical twins.

V is TRBV6-5 and J is TRBJ2-2, with 7 nucleotides matching TRBD2. Sequenced sample: PBMCs. The TCR was taken from a woman under 30 in good health. CDR3 DNA: TGTGCCAGCAGTTACCCCGGGGGGTTTGGTGAGATCGGGGAGCTGTTTTTT. Protein sequence: CASSYPGGFGEIGELFF.